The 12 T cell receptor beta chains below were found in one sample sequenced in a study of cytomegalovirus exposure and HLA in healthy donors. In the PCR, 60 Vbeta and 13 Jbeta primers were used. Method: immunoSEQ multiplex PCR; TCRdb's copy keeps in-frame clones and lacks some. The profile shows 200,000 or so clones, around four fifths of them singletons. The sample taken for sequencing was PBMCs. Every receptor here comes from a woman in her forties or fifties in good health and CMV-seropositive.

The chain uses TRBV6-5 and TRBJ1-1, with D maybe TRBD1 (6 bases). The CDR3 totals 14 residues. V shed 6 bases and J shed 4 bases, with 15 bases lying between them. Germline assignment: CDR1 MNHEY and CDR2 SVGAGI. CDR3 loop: CASSPSQGLTEAFF. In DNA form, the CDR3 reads TGTGCCAGCAGCCCCTCACAGGGCCTCACTGAAGCTTTCTTT.

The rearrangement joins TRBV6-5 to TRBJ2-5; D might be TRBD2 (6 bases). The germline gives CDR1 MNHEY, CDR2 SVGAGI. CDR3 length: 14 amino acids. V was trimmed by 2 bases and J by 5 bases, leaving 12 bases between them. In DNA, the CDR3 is TGTGCCAGCAGTTACCCGACTAGTCCGGAGACCCAGTACTTC. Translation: CASSYPTSPETQYF.

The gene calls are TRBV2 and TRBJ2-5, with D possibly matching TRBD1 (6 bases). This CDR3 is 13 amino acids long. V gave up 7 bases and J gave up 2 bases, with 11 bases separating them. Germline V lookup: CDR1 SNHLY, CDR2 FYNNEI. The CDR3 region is CASKRDIQETQYF. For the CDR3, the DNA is TGTGCCAGCAAGAGGGACATTCAAGAGACCCAGTACTTC.

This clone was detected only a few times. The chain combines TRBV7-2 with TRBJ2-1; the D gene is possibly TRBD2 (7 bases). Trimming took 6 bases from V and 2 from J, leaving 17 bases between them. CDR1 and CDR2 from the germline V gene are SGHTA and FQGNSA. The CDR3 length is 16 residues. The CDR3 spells CASSSRGGPTYNEQFF. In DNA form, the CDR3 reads TGTGCCAGCAGTTCACGCGGGGGCCCCACCTACAATGAGCAGTTCTTC.

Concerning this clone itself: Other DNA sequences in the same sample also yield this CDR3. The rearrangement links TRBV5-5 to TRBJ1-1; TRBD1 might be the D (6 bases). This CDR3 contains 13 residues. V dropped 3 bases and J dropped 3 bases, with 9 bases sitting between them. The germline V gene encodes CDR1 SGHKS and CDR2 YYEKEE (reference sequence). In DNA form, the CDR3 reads TGTGCCAGCAGCTCACAGGGAGACACTGAAGCTTTCTTT. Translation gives CASSSQGDTEAFF.

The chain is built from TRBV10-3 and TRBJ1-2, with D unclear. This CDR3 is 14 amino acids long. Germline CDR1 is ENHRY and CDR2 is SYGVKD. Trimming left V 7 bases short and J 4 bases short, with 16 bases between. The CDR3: CAINPGRLLYGYTF. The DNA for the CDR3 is TGTGCCATCAATCCGGGTCGCCTACTCTATGGCTACACCTTC.

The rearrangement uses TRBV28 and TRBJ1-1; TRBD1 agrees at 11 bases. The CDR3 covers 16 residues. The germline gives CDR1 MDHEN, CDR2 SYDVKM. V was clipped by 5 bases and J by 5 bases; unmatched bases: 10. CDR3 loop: CASSLGQGGVGTEAFF. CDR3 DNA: TGTGCCAGCAGTCTGGGACAGGGGGGAGTCGGGACTGAAGCTTTCTTT. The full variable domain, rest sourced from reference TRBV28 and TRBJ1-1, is DVKVTQSSRYLVKRTGEKVFLECVQDMDHENMFWYRQDPGLGLRLIYFSYDVKMKEKGDIPEGYSVSREKKERFSLILESASTNQTSMYLCASSLGQGGVGTEAFFGQGTRLTVV.

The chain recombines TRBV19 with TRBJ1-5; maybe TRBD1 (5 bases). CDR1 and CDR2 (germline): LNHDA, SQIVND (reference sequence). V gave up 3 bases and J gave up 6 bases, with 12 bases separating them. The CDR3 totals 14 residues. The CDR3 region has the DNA TGTGCCAGTAGTATTTATAGGGGCTCTCAGCCCCAGCATTTT. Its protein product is CASSIYRGSQPQHF.

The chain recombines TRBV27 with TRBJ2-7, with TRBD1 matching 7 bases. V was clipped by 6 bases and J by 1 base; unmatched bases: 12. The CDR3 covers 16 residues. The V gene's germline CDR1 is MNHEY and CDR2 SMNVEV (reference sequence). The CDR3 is CASSPGGAGGSYEQYF. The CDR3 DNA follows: TGTGCCAGCAGCCCAGGGGGTGCGGGCGGATCCTACGAGCAGTACTTC.

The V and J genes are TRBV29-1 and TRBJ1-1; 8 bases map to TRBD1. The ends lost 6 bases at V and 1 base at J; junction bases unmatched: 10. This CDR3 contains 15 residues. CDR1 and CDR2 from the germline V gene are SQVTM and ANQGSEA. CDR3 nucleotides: TGCAGCGTGGCCCTACGACAGGGGTGGAACACTGAAGCTTTCTTT. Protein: CSVALRQGWNTEAFF.

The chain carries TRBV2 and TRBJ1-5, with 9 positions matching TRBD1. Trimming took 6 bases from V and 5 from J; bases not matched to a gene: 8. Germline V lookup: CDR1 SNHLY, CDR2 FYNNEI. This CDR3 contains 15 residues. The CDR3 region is CASRGDRGFDQPQHF. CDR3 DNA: TGTGCCAGCAGGGGTGACAGGGGGTTTGATCAGCCCCAGCATTTT.

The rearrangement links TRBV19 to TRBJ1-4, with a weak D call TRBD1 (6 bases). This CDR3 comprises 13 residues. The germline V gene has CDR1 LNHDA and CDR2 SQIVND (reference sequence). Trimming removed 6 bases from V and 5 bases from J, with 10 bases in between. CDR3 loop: CASRGALNEKLFF. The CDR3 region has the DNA TGTGCCAGTAGGGGGGCACTAAATGAAAAACTGTTTTTT.